What follows describes a single T cell receptor (beta chain). The antigen remains undetermined. The PCR had 60 Vbeta and 13 Jbeta primers. Measured with immunoSEQ multiplex PCR; TCRdb has only the in-frame clones, and not every one. The table records 150,000 to 170,000 clones, about four fifths of them present only once. The CDR3 extends over 15 amino acids. In germline, CDR1 is SGHNT, CDR2 YYREEE (reference sequence). J lost 4 bases, V lost 3 bases, and 7 bases had no gene match. This sample was taken from a study of cytomegalovirus exposure and HLA in healthy donors. Background on the study: Early on, a data release was issued that held 65 million to 100 million unique TCRs from HLA-typed donors.

The study, taken as a whole, reports: Most TCR beta V segments were productive about 90% or about 30% of the time in an earlier analysis.

Sequencing was performed on PBMCs. This TCR was recovered from a man aged 25 to 40 in good health and CMV-seropositive. V is TRBV5-4 and J is TRBJ2-7, with 10 bases matching TRBD2. The CDR3 DNA sequence: TGTGCCAGCAGCTGGGCAGGGACTAGCGCTTACGAGCAGTACTTC. Residues: CASSWAGTSAYEQYF.